A selection of T cell receptor beta chains follows, all from one sample in a study of blood T cell repertoires in COVID-19. Measured with immunoSEQ multiplex PCR; TCRdb has only the in-frame clones, and not every one. In the table there are some 130,000 clones, 86% of which are singletons. Sequencing was done on a sample of PBMCs or T cells enriched from blood (not recorded which). The receptor source for this set is a man in his fifties or sixties who had recovered from COVID-19. CDR3s include the opening cysteine and the closing phenylalanine or tryptophan. The order of the fields is V gene, J gene, CDR3 protein.

V gene: TRBV6-5; J gene: TRBJ2-1; CDR3 protein: CASRRQGGTGNEQFF
V gene: TRBV12-2; J gene: TRBJ2-6; CDR3 protein: CASRLGSRTGASGANVLTF
V gene: TRBV5-1; J gene: TRBJ2-1; CDR3 protein: CASSFSGSSYNEQFF
V gene: TRBV7-2; J gene: TRBJ1-1; CDR3 protein: CASSLARMNTEAFF
V gene: TRBV9; J gene: TRBJ1-1; CDR3 protein: CASSVAGSTMNTEAFF
V gene: TRBV7-3; J gene: TRBJ1-1; CDR3 protein: CASSPGLRNTEAFF
V gene: TRBV10-1; J gene: TRBJ1-4; CDR3 protein: CASSERVDNEKLFF
V gene: TRBV5-1; J gene: TRBJ1-6; CDR3 protein: CASSLDGTANSPLHF
V gene: TRBV7-9; J gene: TRBJ2-5; CDR3 protein: CASSFMAPQETQYF
V gene: TRBV5-1; J gene: TRBJ2-3; CDR3 protein: CASSANRGTTDTQYF
V gene: TRBV5-1; J gene: TRBJ2-5; CDR3 protein: CASSLLTGGQETQYF
V gene: TRBV9; J gene: TRBJ1-1; CDR3 protein: CASSPGTGNTEAFF
V gene: TRBV7-3; J gene: TRBJ2-1; CDR3 protein: CASSPTLDRGLNEQFF
V gene: TRBV30; J gene: TRBJ1-4; CDR3 protein: CAWSFGQGREKLFF
V gene: TRBV4-3; J gene: TRBJ2-3; CDR3 protein: CASSRTGSGTDTQYF
V gene: TRBV28; J gene: TRBJ2-3; CDR3 protein: CASSPGQGSSGEYF
V gene: TRBV4-2; J gene: TRBJ2-5; CDR3 protein: CASSQESTTTETQYF
V gene: TRBV7-8; J gene: TRBJ1-2; CDR3 protein: CASSAPAGTGVYGYTF
V gene: TRBV13; J gene: TRBJ2-1; CDR3 protein: CASSLDIGNEQFF
V gene: TRBV10-3; J gene: TRBJ2-5; CDR3 protein: CAISDRTGLAGGGETQYF
V gene: TRBV4-3; J gene: TRBJ1-5; CDR3 protein: CASSQDTGMGQPQHF
V gene: TRBV5-4; J gene: TRBJ2-1; CDR3 protein: CASSSKGTSAYNEQFF
V gene: TRBV4-2; J gene: TRBJ1-1; CDR3 protein: CASSQVTDRGMEAFF
V gene: TRBV19; J gene: TRBJ1-6; CDR3 protein: CASSSRTGGSSYNSPLHF